The present entry profiles one TCR beta chain with its context. The sample originates from a study of blood T cell repertoires in COVID-19. Profiling relied on immunoSEQ multiplex PCR, and the TCRdb table lists in-frame clones only, not all of them. The data contain 300,000 to 450,000 clones, 85% of them singletons. V was shortened by 2 bases and J by 3 bases, with 5 bases between the two germline ends. CDR1 is SNHLY and CDR2 is FYNNEI in the germline V gene. The CDR3 runs to 13 residues. The sequencing sample was made of peripheral blood. V is TRBV2 and J is TRBJ1-5, with no clear D. The receptor's source is a woman under 30 with acute or convalescent COVID-19. CDR3 sequence (DNA): TGTGCCAGCAGTGAACAGATCAATCAGCCCCAGCATTTT. Translated, it gives CASSEQINQPQHF.